The present T cell receptor (beta chain) was sequenced within a study of early T cells in non-severe SARS-CoV-2 infection. Study context: Sequenced material consisted of bulk RNA (from unsorted whole blood), and chains were unpaired.

The protocol attached unique molecular identifiers to individual cDNA molecules. Each CDR3 protein gets one entry after TCRdb re-called the 5' RACE reads with MiXCR. Of about 52,000 distinct CDR3 sequences listed, approximately 8% are singletons. Between the trimmed V and J ends, which lost 8 bases and 1 base, there was a span of 8 bases. The CDR3 covers 11 residues. The germline CDR1 and CDR2 sequences are GTSNPN and SVGIG (reference sequence). The study's findings and limits: VDJdb matching, biased toward anti-spike CD8 responses, missed private and CD4 specificities.

To note about this clonotype: The target antigen is unknown. A read error is possible here, since a much larger clone lies one base away.

The sequenced material came from whole blood. The chain uses TRBV30 and TRBJ1-1, with D hard to call. This clonotype was sampled from an adult who was a healthcare worker with PCR-confirmed SARS-CoV-2 infection or an uninfected control (not recorded which). This CDR3 reads CARKWNTEAFF. DNA of the CDR3: TGTGCCCGGAAGTGGAACACTGAAGCTTTCTTT.